What follows is one T cell receptor (beta chain) and its context. What antigen it recognizes has not been identified. A much larger clone is a single base away; this may be a read error. This entry belongs to a study of T cell repertoires in cytomegalovirus infection (dated by TCRdb to the late 2010s). About the investigation overall: Because public TCR beta signatures pointed to carriage of CMV infection together with the matching HLA type, the HLA type of each donor mattered for the analysis.

General conclusions and limits of the study: In both this cohort and an independent cohort of 350 or so donors, the cumulative frequency of public TCR beta family members distinguished carriers of CMV infection plus the relevant HLA type. The ex vivo response was dominated by HLA-C-restricted CMV-specific TCR beta clonotypes, and the single most frequent clonotype in two of eight donors was supplied by these HLA-C-restricted clonotypes.

The instrument given in TCRdb is Illumina HiSeq 1500. The public reads were quality trimmed at Q25 with fastp and then assembled into clones with MiXCR by TCRdb, keeping productive beta chains. Identical CDR3 protein sequences are pooled into one entry, listed with their most common genes and DNA. Counted in this sample were roughly 280,000 distinct CDR3 sequences; roughly 15% of them appeared once. Roughly 8.7% of the sample is held by the ten biggest clonotypes. The germline V gene supplies CDR1 SGHTA and CDR2 FQGTGA. The CDR3 covers 15 residues, taking in both the cysteine and the phenylalanine. Just the 45-base CDR3 DNA is kept, in frame starting at base 1. The junction shows trimming of 3 bases on V and 3 bases on J, plus 12 bases between the germline ends.

This sequence uses TRBV7-3 and TRBJ2-1; the D gene is perhaps TRBD2, on 5 matching bases. The sequenced sample consisted of PBMCs. The source is a human donor in good health (CMV status not recorded). Some clones in this sample may be carry-over from other donors' samples. The CDR3: CASSFIPRGYNEQFF. Here is the DNA: TGTGCCAGCAGCTTTATACCTCGGGGCTACAATGAGCAGTTCTTC.